Following are 24 T cell receptor beta chains from one sample sequenced in a study of cytomegalovirus exposure and HLA in healthy donors. The PCR had 60 Vbeta and 13 Jbeta primers. TCRdb's copy holds only in-frame clones and misses some; the assay was immunoSEQ multiplex PCR. The repertoire holds around 100,000 clones, with around 80% as singletons. Sequencing was performed on PBMCs. These receptors were collected from a woman younger than 35 in good health and CMV-seropositive.

The chain joins TRBV28 to TRBJ2-7; D possibly corresponds to TRBD1 (6 bases). Deletions cut 8 bases from V and 3 bases from J, with 17 bases between. Germline V gives CDR1 MDHEN, CDR2 SYDVKM. The CDR3 is 14 amino acids. This chain's CDR3 is CASGHTGIIYEQYF. In nucleotides, the CDR3 is TGTGCCAGCGGGCATACAGGGATTATCTACGAGCAGTACTTC.

The rearrangement links TRBV18 to TRBJ2-3; no clear D. Germline V gene data show CDR1 as KGHSH and CDR2 as LQKENI. This CDR3 contains 12 residues. Trimming shortened V by 5 bases and J by 3 bases, and 6 bases separated the two germline ends. CDR3 nucleotide sequence: TGTGCCAGCTCATCAGGAACAGATACGCAGTATTTT. This sequence encodes CASSSGTDTQYF.

This chain links TRBV12-5 with TRBJ2-7; 9 nucleotides line up with TRBD2. After removal of 3 bases from V and 3 bases from J, the junction contained 6 bases not matched to a gene. Germline V gives CDR1 LGHNT, CDR2 FRNRAP. This CDR3 contains 15 residues. In DNA, the CDR3 is TGTGCTAGTGGTTTTGCGGGAGGGATCTACTACGAGCAGTACTTC. Its protein product is CASGFAGGIYYEQYF.

The chain recombines TRBV19 with TRBJ2-3; D possibly corresponds to TRBD2 (5 bases). CDR3 length: 16 residues. Germline assignment: CDR1 LNHDA and CDR2 SQIVND (reference sequence). Trimming left V 0 bases short and J 5 bases short, with 15 bases between. The DNA of the CDR3 is TGTGCCAGTAGTATAGAGGCGGGTCGATTGGTAGATACGCAGTATTTT. Protein product: CASSIEAGRLVDTQYF.

In nucleotides, the CDR3 is TGTGCCAGCAGTGACCTGGACAGCTACGAGCAGTACTTC. Translating gives CASSDLDSYEQYF. The rearrangement links TRBV25-1 to TRBJ2-7, with a possible D match to TRBD1 (6 bases). This CDR3 contains 13 residues. V shed 3 bases and J shed 3 bases, with 9 bases lying between them. Germline CDR1 reads MGHDK; CDR2 reads SYGVNS.

The chain employs TRBV5-1 and TRBJ2-7; tentatively, D is TRBD2 (6 bases). The V end was cut by 4 bases, the J end by 2 bases, with 10 bases between. The CDR3 totals 13 residues. Germline-derived CDR1 and CDR2 are SGHRS and YFSETQ. CDR3 loop: CASSRGDTYEQYF. In nucleotides, the CDR3 is TGCGCCAGCAGCCGCGGGGATACCTACGAGCAGTACTTC.

The chain joins TRBV18 to TRBJ2-5, with D hard to call. Trimming shortened V by 6 bases and J by 5 bases, and 4 bases separated the two germline ends. In germline, CDR1 is KGHSH, CDR2 LQKENI. The CDR3 length is 10 residues. In nucleotides, the CDR3 is TGTGCCAGCTCCGGGGAGACCCAGTACTTC. As protein: CASSGETQYF.

This clone was seen a single time. V gene TRBV5-1 combines with J gene TRBJ2-7, with 7 bases fitting TRBD1. Looked up from germline, CDR1 is SGHRS and CDR2 is YFSETQ. This CDR3 region has 15 residues. Trimming cost V 4 bases and J 5 bases; bases outside gene matches: 12. The CDR3 DNA reads TGCGCCAGCAGCCGAGTGACAGGGTCGGTCGACGAGCAGTACTTC. This codes for CASSRVTGSVDEQYF. Full variable domain (remainder filled in from reference TRBV5-1 and TRBJ2-7): KAGVTQTPRYLIKTRGQQVTLSCSPISGHRSVSWYQQTPGQGLQFLFEYFSETQRNKGNFPGRFSGRQFSNSRSEMNVSTLELGDSALYLCASSRVTGSVDEQYFGPGTRLTVT.

The chain links TRBV25-1 to TRBJ2-7, with TRBD1 matching over 7 bases. J lost 4 bases, V lost 7 bases, and 10 bases had no gene match. Germline V lookup: CDR1 MGHDK, CDR2 SYGVNS. The CDR3 consists of 14 residues. In DNA form, the CDR3 reads TGTGCCAGCAAAGAAAGGGACAGCTCTTACGAGCAGTACTTC. This translates into CASKERDSSYEQYF.

The chain uses TRBV27 and TRBJ2-6; 12 bases match TRBD1. Germline lookup yields CDR1 MNHEY and CDR2 SMNVEV (reference sequence). Unmatched junction bases numbered 3, after V lost 2 bases and J lost 4 bases. The CDR3 totals 17 residues. CDR3 sequence: CASSLRDRGRGANVLTF. In DNA, the CDR3 is TGTGCCAGCAGTTTACGGGACAGGGGGCGAGGGGCCAACGTCCTGACTTTC. The variable domain in full, completed from reference TRBV27 and TRBJ2-6, reads EAQVTQNPRYLITVTGKKLTVTCSQNMNHEYMSWYRQDPGLGLRQIYYSMNVEVTDKGDVPEGYKVSRKEKRNFPLILESPSPNQTSLYFCASSLRDRGRGANVLTFGAGSRLTVL.

This rearrangement joins TRBV27 to TRBJ2-3; possibly TRBD2 for D (5 bases). The ends were cut back, 0 bases at V and 1 base at J, with 8 bases in the middle. The V gene's germline CDR1 is MNHEY and CDR2 SMNVEV (reference sequence). This CDR3 spans 15 amino acids. CDR3 sequence (DNA): TGTGCCAGCAGTTTATCGGCCGGGGGCACAGATACGCAGTATTTT. Protein: CASSLSAGGTDTQYF.

The J gene is TRBJ1-5, the V gene TRBV18; unclear D gene. V was pared by 8 bases and J by 2 bases, with 13 bases between. CDR3 length: 14 amino acids. CDR1 is KGHSH and CDR2 is LQKENI in the germline V gene. This chain's CDR3 is CASPGLEGNQPQHF. The CDR3 DNA reads TGTGCCAGCCCTGGACTCGAGGGCAATCAGCCCCAGCATTTT.

This chain uses TRBV5-1 with TRBJ2-7; unclear D gene. In germline, CDR1 is SGHRS, CDR2 YFSETQ. V was clipped by 1 base and J by 6 bases, with 11 bases between them. CDR3 length: 13 residues. The CDR3 DNA reads TGCGCCAGCAGCTTGACATTTCCCGCCGAGCAGTACTTC. Encoded protein: CASSLTFPAEQYF.

The chain links TRBV11-1 to TRBJ2-2, with 7 bases matching TRBD2. The CDR3 is 16 residues long. Germline-derived CDR1 and CDR2 are SGHAT and FQDESV (reference sequence). The V segment lost 2 bases and the J segment 1 base; nucleotides outside the gene matches: 4. In nucleotides, the CDR3 is TGTGCCAGCAGCTTAAAGCTAGCGGTGAACACCGGGGAGCTGTTTTTT. Protein product: CASSLKLAVNTGELFF.

The chain couples TRBV19 to TRBJ1-4; no clear D. The CDR3 runs 14 residues. Trimming removed 4 bases at V and 8 bases at J, with 14 bases between. The germline V gene encodes CDR1 LNHDA and CDR2 SQIVND (reference sequence). CDR3 nucleotides: TGTGCCAGTAGTAAACAATCCAGCAGGGAAAAACTGTTTTTT. It yields the protein CASSKQSSREKLFF.

The V gene is TRBV4-2, the J gene TRBJ1-1, with unresolved D. Trimming left V 1 base short and J 0 bases short, with 12 bases between. This CDR3 is built from 16 residues. Germline lookup yields CDR1 LGHNA and CDR2 YNFKEQ. CDR3: CASSQGPSRVNTEAFF. CDR3 sequence (DNA): TGTGCCAGCAGCCAAGGACCATCCCGGGTGAACACTGAAGCTTTCTTT.

The chain combines TRBV5-1 with TRBJ2-2; no clear D. The CDR3 covers 14 residues. Between the trimmed V and J ends, which lost 4 bases and 4 bases, there was a span of 11 bases. Germline-derived CDR1 and CDR2 are SGHRS and YFSETQ. CDR3 nucleotide sequence: TGCGCCAGCAGCCCCTTTTCGGGCACCGGGGAGCTGTTTTTT. Its protein is CASSPFSGTGELFF.

The rearrangement uses TRBV10-3 and TRBJ2-2; TRBD2 aligns across 12 bases. In germline, CDR1 is ENHRY, CDR2 SYGVKD. This CDR3 contains 17 residues. V shed 6 bases, J shed 5 bases, and the junction held 10 bases outside the gene matches. The CDR3 DNA sequence: TGTGCCATCAGACCAAGGACTAGCGGGACCCAGACCGGGGAGCTGTTTTTT. Protein product: CAIRPRTSGTQTGELFF.

The V and J genes are TRBV5-1 and TRBJ2-6, with a possible D match to TRBD1 (5 bases). Trimming shortened V by 0 bases and J by 5 bases, and 9 bases separated the two germline ends. The CDR3 totals 15 residues. CDR1 and CDR2 from the germline V gene are SGHRS and YFSETQ. The CDR3 reads CASSLGQGRANVLTF. CDR3 bases: TGCGCCAGCAGCTTGGGGCAGGGTAGGGCCAACGTCCTGACTTTC.

The chain couples TRBV6-6 to TRBJ2-5, with D unresolved. Looked up from germline, CDR1 is MNHNY and CDR2 is SVGAGI (reference sequence). The V and J ends lost 2 bases and 5 bases respectively, with 9 bases between them. The CDR3 is 13 amino acids. CDR3 DNA sequence: TGTGCCAGCAGTTACGGGCCGCAGGAGACCCAGTACTTC. This sequence encodes CASSYGPQETQYF.

The V and J genes are TRBV7-3 and TRBJ2-3, with D tentatively TRBD2 (5 bases). The CDR3 has 13 amino acids. CDR1 and CDR2 from the germline V gene are SGHTA and FQGTGA. V was pared by 5 bases and J by 2 bases, with 8 bases between. CDR3 in amino acids: CASSPTNTDTQYF. DNA of the CDR3: TGTGCCAGCAGCCCGACTAACACAGATACGCAGTATTTT.

This chain links TRBV5-1 with TRBJ2-7; TRBD1 matches 8 bases. The J segment lost 1 base and the V segment lost 3 bases, leaving 6 bases of the junction unmatched. Looked up from germline, CDR1 is SGHRS and CDR2 is YFSETQ. The CDR3 loop spans 15 amino acids. This chain's CDR3 is CASSWGTGGSYEQYF. Here the CDR3 DNA reads TGCGCCAGCAGCTGGGGGACAGGAGGTTCCTACGAGCAGTACTTC.

The chain combines TRBV15 with TRBJ2-3, with D perhaps matching TRBD1 (5 bases). Germline assignment: CDR1 LNHNV and CDR2 YYDKDF (reference sequence). V lost 9 bases and J lost 3, with 10 bases in between. This CDR3 contains 12 residues. CDR3 sequence reads: CATGRATDTQYF. The CDR3 coding sequence is TGTGCCACGGGCAGGGCGACAGATACGCAGTATTTT.

Concerning this clone itself: Relative to the germline gene, one junction end is altered; a read error may explain this. The chain has TRBV7-7 and TRBJ2-1; 12 nucleotides match TRBD2. The CDR3 runs to 16 residues. Germline V gene data show CDR1 as SSHAT and CDR2 as FNYEAQ (reference sequence). CDR3 nucleotides: TGTGCTAGCAGCGTCCTGACTAGCGGGAGTTGGGATGAGCAGTTCTTC. It is translated as CASSVLTSGSWDEQFF.